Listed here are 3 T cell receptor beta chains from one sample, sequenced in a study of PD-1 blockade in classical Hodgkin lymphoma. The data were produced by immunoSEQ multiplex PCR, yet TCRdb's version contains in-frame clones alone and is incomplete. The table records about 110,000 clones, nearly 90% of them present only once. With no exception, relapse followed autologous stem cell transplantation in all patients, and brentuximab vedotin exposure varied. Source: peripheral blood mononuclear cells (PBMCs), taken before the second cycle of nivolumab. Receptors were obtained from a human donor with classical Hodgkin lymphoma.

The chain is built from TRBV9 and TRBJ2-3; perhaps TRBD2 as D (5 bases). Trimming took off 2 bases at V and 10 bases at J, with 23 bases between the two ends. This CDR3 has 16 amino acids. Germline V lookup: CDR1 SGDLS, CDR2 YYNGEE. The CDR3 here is CASSVGEGSLMVAQYF. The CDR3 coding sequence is TGTGCCAGCAGCGTCGGAGAGGGATCTTTAATGGTTGCGCAGTATTTT.

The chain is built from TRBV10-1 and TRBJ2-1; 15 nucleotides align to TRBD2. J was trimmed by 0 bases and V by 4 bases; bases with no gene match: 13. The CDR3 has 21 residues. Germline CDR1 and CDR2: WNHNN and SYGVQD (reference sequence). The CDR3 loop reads CASSGLTKGTSGGSSYNEQFF. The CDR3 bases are TGCGCCAGCAGTGGATTAACGAAGGGGACTAGCGGGGGGAGCTCCTACAATGAGCAGTTCTTC.

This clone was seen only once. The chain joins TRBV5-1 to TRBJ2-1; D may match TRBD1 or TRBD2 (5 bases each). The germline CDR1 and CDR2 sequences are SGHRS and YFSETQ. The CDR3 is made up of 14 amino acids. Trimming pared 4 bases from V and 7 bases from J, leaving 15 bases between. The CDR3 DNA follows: TGCGCCAGCAGCCGGTTATTAGGGGAGAATGAGCAGTTCTTC. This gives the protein CASSRLLGENEQFF.